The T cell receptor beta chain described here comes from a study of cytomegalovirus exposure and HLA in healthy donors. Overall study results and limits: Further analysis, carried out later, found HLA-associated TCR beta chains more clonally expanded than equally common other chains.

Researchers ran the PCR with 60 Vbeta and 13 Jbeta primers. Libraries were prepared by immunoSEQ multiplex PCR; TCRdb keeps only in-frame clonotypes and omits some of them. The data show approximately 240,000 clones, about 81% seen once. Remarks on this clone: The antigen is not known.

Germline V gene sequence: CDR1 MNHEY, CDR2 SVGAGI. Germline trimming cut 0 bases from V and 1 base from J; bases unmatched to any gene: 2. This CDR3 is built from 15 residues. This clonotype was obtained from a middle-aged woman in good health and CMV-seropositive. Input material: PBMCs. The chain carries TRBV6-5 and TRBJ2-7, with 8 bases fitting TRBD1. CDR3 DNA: TGTGCCAGCAGTTACTCGAACAGGGGGTCCTACGAGCAGTACTTC. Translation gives CASSYSNRGSYEQYF.